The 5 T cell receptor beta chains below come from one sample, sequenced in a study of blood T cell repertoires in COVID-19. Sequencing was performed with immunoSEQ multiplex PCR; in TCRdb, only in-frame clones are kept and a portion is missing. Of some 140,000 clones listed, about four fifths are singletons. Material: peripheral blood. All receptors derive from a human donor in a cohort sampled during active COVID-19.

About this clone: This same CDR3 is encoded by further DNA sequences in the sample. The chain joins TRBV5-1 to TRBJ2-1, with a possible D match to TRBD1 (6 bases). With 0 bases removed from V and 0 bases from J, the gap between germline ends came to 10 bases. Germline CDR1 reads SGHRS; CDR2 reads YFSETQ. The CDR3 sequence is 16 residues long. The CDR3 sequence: CASSLGGGSSYNEQFF. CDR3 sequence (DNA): TGCGCCAGCAGCTTGGGAGGGGGATCCTCCTACAATGAGCAGTTCTTC.

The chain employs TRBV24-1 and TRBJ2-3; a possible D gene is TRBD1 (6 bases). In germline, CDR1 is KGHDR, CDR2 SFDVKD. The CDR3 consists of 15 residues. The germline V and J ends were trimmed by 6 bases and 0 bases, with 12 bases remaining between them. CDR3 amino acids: CATSPAGASTDTQYF. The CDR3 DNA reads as TGTGCCACCAGTCCCGCAGGGGCTAGCACAGATACGCAGTATTTT.

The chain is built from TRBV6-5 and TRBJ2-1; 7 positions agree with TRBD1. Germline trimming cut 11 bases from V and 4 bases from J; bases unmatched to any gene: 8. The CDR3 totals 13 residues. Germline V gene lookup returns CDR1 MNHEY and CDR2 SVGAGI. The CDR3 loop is CACRDRVYNEQFF. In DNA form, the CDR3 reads TGTGCCTGCCGGGACAGAGTTTACAATGAGCAGTTCTTC.

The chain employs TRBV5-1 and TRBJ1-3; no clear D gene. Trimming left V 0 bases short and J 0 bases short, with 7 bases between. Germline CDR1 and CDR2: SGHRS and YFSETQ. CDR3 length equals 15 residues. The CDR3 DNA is TGCGCCAGCAGCTTGGCCGCGGCCTCTGGAAACACCATATATTTT. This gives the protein CASSLAAASGNTIYF.

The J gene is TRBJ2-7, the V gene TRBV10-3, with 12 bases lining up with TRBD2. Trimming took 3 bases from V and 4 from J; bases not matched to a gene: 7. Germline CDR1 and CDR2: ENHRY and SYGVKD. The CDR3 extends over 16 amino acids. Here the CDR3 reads CAISDGTSGRSYEQYF. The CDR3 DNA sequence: TGTGCCATCAGTGATGGGACTAGCGGGCGTTCGTACGAGCAGTACTTC.